This entry describes one TCR beta chain. Germline CDR1 LNHDA, CDR2 SQIVND (reference sequence). V gave up 3 bases and J gave up 6 bases, with 11 bases separating them. This CDR3 has 13 residues. In the study's own analysis: The authors estimated nucleated cell counts from reference gene primer amplification. TCRdb's copy holds only in-frame clones and misses some; the assay was immunoSEQ multiplex PCR. V, J and clone size are taken as reported in that table, and D and trimming were inferred from the DNA itself. The sample holds under 150,000 clones, roughly 90% seen once. This entry is derived from a study of blood T cell repertoires in COVID-19. Study-wide context: Acute and convalescent COVID-19 samples came from the United States, Italy and Spain.

Sequenced: peripheral blood. This chain connects TRBV19 to TRBJ1-1; no clear D gene. The origin of this receptor is a man between 65 and 80 years old with active COVID-19. CDR3 bases: TGTGCCAGTAGTATTCTAATACTCTCTGAAGCTTTCTTT. Its translation is CASSILILSEAFF.